This TCR beta chain was sequenced during a study of T-cell memory formation after mild COVID-19. This clonotype has ten or more counts. A single record per CDR3 protein comes from TCRdb applying MiXCR to the 5' RACE reads. The data contain nearly 350,000 distinct CDR3 sequences, 10% to 15% of them singletons. The germline V gene encodes CDR1 MGHRA and CDR2 YSYEKL. CDR3 length: 16 amino acids. Trimming cost V 0 bases and J 0 bases, with 10 bases left between them. The sequence was obtained from a man between 18 and 35 years old who had mild COVID-19 (a few samples of this study predate the infection). Cell type and time point are not known. Sequencing input: PBMCs or a T cell subset sorted from them (not recorded which). The rearrangement joins TRBV4-1 to TRBJ2-3; no reliable D call. The CDR3 coding sequence is TGCGCCAGCAGCCAAGAACCACACCCCAGCACAGATACGCAGTATTTT. It is translated as CASSQEPHPSTDTQYF.